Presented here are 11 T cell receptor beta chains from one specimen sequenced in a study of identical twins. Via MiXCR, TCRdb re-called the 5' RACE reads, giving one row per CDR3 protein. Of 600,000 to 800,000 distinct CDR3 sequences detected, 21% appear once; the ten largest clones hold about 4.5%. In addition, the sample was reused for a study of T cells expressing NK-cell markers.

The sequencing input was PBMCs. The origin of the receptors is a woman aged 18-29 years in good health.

The CDR3 spells CASSESVREGEAFF. The CDR3 coding sequence is TGCGCCAGCAGTGAGTCGGTGAGGGAGGGTGAAGCTTTCTTT. V and J are TRBV10-2 and TRBJ1-1; no reliable D call. Deletions cut 0 bases from V and 7 bases from J, with 12 bases between. CDR1 is WSHSY, CDR2 SAAADI, per germline. This CDR3 spans 14 amino acids.

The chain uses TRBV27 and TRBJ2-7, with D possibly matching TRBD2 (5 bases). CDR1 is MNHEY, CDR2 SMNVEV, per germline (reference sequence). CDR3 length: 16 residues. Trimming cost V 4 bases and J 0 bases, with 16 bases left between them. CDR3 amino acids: CASSSTPGGLSYEQYF. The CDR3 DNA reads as TGTGCCAGCAGTTCCACCCCAGGAGGTCTCTCCTACGAGCAGTACTTC.

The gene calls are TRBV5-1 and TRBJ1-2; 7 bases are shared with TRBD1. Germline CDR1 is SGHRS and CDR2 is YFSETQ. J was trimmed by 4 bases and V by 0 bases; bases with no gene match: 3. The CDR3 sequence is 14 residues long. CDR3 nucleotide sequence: TGCGCCAGCAGCTTGGTAGGGACAGCCTATGGCTACACCTTC. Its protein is CASSLVGTAYGYTF.

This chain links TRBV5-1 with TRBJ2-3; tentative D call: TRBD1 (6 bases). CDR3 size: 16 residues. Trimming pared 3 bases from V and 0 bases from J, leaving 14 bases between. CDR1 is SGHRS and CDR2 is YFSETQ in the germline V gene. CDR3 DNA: TGCGCCAGCAGCTCTGGACAGCCATCTAGCACAGATACGCAGTATTTT. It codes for CASSSGQPSSTDTQYF.

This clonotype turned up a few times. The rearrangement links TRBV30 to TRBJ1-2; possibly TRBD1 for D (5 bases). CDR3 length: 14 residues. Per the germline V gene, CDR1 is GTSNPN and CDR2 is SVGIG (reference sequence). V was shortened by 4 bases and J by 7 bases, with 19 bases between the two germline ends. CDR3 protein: CAWTFGGTVGGYTF. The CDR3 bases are TGTGCCTGGACTTTCGGGGGGACCGTGGGTGGCTACACCTTC. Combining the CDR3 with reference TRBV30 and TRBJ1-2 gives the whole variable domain SQTIHQWPATLVQPVGSPLSLECTVEGTSNPNLYWYRQAAGRGLQLLFYSVGIGQISSEVPQNLSASRPQDRQFILSSKKLLLSDSGFYLCAWTFGGTVGGYTFGSGTRLTVV.

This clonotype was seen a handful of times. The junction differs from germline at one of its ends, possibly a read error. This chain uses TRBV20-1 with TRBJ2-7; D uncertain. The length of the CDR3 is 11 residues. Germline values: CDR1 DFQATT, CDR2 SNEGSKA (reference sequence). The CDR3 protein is CSARDPPHNFF. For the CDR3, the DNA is TGCAGTGCTAGAGATCCCCCCCACAACTTTTTC.

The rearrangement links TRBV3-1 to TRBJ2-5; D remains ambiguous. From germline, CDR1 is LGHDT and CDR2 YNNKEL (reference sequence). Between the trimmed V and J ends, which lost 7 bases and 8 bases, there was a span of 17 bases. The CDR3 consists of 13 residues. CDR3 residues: CASTGQDKVTQYF. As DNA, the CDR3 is TGTGCCAGCACCGGGCAGGATAAGGTCACCCAGTACTTC.

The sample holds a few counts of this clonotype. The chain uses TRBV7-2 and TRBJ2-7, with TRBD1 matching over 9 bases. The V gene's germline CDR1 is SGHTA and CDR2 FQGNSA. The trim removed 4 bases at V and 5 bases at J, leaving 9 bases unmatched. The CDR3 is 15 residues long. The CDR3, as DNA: TGTGCCAGCAGCTCCACCGGGACAGGGATAAACGAGCAGTACTTC. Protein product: CASSSTGTGINEQYF. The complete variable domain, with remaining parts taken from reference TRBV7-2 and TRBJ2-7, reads GAGVSQSPSNKVTEKGKDVELRCDPISGHTALYWYRQSLGQGLEFLIYFQGNSAPDKSGLPSDRFSAERTGGSVSTLTIQRTQQEDSAVYLCASSSTGTGINEQYFGPGTRLTVT.

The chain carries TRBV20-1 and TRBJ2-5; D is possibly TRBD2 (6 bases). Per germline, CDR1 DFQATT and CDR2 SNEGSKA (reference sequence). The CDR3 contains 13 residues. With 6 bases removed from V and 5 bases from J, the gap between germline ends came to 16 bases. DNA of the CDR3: TGCAGTGCACTAGCCGTGGTTGGGGAGACCCAGTACTTC. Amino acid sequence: CSALAVVGETQYF.

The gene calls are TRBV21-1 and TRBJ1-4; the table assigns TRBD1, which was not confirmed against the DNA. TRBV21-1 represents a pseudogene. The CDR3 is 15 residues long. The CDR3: CASNAGTGRNEKLFF. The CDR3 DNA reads TGTGCCAGCAACGCGGGGACAGGGAGAAATGAAAAACTGTTTTTT.

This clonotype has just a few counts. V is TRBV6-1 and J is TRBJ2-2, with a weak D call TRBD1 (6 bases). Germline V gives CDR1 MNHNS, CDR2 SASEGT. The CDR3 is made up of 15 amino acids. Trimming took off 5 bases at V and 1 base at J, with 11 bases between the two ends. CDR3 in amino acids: CASSLADRNTGELFF. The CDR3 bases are TGTGCCAGCAGTCTGGCGGACAGGAACACCGGGGAGCTGTTTTTT.